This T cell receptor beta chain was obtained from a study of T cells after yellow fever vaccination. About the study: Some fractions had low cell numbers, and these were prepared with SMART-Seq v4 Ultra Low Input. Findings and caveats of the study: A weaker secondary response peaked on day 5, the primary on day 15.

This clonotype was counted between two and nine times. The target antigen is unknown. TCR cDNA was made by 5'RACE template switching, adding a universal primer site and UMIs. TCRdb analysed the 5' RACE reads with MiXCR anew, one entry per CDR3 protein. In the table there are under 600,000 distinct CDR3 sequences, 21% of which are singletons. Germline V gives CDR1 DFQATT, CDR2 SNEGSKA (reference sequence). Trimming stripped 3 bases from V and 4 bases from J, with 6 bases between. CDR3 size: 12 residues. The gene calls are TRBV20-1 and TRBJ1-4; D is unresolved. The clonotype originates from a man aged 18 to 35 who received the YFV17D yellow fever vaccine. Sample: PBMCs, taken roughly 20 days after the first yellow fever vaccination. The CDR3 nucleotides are TGCAGTGCTAGGGGCAGTAATGAAAAACTGTTTTTT. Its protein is CSARGSNEKLFF.